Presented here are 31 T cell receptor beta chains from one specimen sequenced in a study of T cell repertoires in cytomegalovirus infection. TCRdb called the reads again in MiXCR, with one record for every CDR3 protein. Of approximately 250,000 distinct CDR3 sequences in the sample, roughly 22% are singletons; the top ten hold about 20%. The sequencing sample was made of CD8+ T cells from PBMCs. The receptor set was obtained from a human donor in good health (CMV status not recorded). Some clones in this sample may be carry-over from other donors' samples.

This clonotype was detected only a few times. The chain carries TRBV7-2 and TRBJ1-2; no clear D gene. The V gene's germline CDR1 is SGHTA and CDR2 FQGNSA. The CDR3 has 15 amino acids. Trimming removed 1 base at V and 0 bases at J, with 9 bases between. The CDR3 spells CASSLGFSANYGYTF. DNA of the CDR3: TGTGCCAGCAGCTTAGGCTTTTCAGCTAACTATGGCTACACCTTC. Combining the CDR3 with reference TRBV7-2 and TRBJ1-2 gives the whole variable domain GAGVSQSPSNKVTEKGKDVELRCDPISGHTALYWYRQSLGQGLEFLIYFQGNSAPDKSGLPSDRFSAERTGGSVSTLTIQRTQQEDSAVYLCASSLGFSANYGYTFGSGTRLTVV.

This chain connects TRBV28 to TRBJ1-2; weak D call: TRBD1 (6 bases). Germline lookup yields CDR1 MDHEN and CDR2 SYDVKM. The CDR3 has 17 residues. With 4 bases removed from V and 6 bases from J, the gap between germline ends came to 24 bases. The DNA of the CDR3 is TGTGCCAGCAGTTCTAATGCTTGGGGGGCGGTTTATGATGGCTACACCTTC. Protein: CASSSNAWGAVYDGYTF.

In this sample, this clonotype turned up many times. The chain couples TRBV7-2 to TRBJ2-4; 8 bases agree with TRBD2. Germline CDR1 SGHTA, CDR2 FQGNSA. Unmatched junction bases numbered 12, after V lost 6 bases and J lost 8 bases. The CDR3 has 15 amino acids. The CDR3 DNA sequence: TGTGCCAGCAGTCTGGATCCGGGACTAGGAGACATTCAGTACTTC. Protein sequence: CASSLDPGLGDIQYF.

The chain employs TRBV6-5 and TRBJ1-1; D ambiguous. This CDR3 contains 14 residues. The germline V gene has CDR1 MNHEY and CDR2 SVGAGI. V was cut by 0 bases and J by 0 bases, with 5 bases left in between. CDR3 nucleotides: TGTGCCAGCAGTTACTCGGCCATGAACACTGAAGCTTTCTTT. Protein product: CASSYSAMNTEAFF.

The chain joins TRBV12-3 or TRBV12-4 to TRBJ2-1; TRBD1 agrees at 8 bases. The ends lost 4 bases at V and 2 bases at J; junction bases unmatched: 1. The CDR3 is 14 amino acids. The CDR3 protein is CASSSDRAYNEQFF. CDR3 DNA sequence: TGTGCCAGCAGTTCGGACAGGGCCTACAATGAGCAGTTCTTC.

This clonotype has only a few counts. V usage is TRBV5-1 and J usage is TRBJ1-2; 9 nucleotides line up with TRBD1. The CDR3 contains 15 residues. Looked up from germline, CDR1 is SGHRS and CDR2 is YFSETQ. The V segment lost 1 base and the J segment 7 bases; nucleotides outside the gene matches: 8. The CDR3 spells CASSLRGQGMSGYTF. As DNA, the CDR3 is TGCGCCAGCAGCTTGCGGGGACAGGGAATGAGTGGCTACACCTTC.

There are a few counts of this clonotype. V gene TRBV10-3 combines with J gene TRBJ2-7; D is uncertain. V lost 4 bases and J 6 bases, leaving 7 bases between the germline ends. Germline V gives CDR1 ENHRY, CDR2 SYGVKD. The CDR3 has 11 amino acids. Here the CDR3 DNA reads TGTGCCATCAGTGGGGGTGGCGAGCAGTACTTC. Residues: CAISGGGEQYF.

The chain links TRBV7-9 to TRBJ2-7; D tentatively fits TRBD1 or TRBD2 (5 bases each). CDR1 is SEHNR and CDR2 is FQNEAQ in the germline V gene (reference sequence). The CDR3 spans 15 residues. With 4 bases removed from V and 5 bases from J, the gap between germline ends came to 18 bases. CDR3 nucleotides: TGTGCCAGCAGCTCCCCTCGAGGGCAGGGCAACGAGCAGTACTTC. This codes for CASSSPRGQGNEQYF.

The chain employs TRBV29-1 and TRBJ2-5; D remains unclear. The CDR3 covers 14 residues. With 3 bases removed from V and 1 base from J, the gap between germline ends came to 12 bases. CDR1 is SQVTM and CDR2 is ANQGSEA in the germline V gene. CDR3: CSVDGLSTQETQYF. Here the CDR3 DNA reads TGCAGCGTTGACGGGCTATCCACCCAAGAGACCCAGTACTTC. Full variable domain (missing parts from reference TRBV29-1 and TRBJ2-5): SAVISQKPSRDICQRGTSLTIQCQVDSQVTMMFWYRQQPGQSLTLIATANQGSEATYESGFVIDKFPISRPNLTFSTLTVSNMSPEDSSIYLCSVDGLSTQETQYFGPGTRLLVL.

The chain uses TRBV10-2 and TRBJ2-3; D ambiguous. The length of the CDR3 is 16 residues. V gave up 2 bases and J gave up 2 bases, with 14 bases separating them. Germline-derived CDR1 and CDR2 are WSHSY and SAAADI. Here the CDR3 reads CASSETAGRYTDTQYF. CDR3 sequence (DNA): TGCGCCAGCAGTGAGACAGCCGGACGATACACAGATACGCAGTATTTT.

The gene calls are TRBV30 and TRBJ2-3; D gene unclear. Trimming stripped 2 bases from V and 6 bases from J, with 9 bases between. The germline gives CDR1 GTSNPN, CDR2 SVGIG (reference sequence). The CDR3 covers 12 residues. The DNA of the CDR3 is TGTGCCTGGAGTACGGGCCCGGATACGCAGTATTTT. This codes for CAWSTGPDTQYF.

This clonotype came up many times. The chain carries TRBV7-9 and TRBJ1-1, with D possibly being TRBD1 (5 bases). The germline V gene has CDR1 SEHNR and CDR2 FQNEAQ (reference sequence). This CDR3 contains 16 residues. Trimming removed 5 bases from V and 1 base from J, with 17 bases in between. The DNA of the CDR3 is TGTGCCAGCAGCCGGAACCCCGGCAGGGAGAACACTGAAGCTTTCTTT. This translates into CASSRNPGRENTEAFF. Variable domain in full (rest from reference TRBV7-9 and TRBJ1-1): DTGVSQNPRHKITKRGQNVTFRCDPISEHNRLYWYRQTLGQGPEFLTYFQNEAQLEKSRLLSDRFSAERPKGSFSTLEIQRTEQGDSAMYLCASSRNPGRENTEAFFGQGTRLTVV.

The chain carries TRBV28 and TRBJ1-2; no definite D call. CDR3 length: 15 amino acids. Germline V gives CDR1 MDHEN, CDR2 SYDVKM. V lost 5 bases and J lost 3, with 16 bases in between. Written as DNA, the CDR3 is TGTGCCAGCAGTCAACGCAAGGGCTTCGACTATGGCTACACCTTC. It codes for CASSQRKGFDYGYTF.

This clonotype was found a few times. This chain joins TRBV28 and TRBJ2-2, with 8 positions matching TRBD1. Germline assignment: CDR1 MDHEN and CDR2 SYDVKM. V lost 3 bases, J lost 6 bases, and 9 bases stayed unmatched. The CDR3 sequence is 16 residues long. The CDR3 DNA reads TGTGCCAGCAGTTTCCTGGGGACAGGAGCCGCCGGGGAGCTGTTTTTT. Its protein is CASSFLGTGAAGELFF.

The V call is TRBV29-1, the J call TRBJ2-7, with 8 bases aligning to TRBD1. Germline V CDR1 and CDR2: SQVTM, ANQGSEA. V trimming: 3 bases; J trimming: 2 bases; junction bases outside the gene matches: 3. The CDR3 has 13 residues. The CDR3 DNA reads TGCAGCGTTGATGGACAGGGTCCCTACGAGCAGTACTTC. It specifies CSVDGQGPYEQYF.

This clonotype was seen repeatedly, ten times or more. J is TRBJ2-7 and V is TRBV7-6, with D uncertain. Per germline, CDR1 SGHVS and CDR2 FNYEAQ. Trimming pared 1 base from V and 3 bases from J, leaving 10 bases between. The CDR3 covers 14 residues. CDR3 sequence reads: CASSLEVGNYEQYF. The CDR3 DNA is TGTGCCAGCAGCTTAGAGGTCGGAAACTACGAGCAGTACTTC.

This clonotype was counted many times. This chain's CDR3 is CASSRTGANEQFF. CDR3 DNA: TGTGCCAGCAGCCGGACAGGGGCCAATGAGCAGTTCTTC. The rearrangement links TRBV5-6 to TRBJ2-1; 9 positions match TRBD1. Germline CDR1 SGHDT, CDR2 YYEEEE. With 4 bases clipped from V and 6 bases from J, the junction kept 2 bases outside the gene matches. The CDR3 covers 13 residues.

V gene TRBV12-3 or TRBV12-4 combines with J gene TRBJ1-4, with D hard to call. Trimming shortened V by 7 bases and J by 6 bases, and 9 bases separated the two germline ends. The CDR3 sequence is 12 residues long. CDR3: CASKSGYEKLFF. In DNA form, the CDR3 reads TGTGCCAGCAAATCCGGGTATGAAAAACTGTTTTTT.

The CDR3 sequence: CASSDSTDSGNTIYF. CDR3 sequence (DNA): TGTGCCAGCAGTGACTCGACAGACTCTGGAAACACCATATATTTT. V usage is TRBV6-4 and J usage is TRBJ1-3, with D perhaps TRBD1 (5 bases). Germline CDR1 is MRHNA and CDR2 is SNTAGT. This CDR3 is 15 amino acids long. Trimming stripped 0 bases from V and 0 bases from J, with 6 bases between.

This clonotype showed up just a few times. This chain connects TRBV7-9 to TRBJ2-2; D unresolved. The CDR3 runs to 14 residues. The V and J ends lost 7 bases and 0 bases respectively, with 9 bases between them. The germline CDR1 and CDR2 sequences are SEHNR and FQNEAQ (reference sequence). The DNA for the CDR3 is TGTGCCAGCATATGGCAGCCGAACACCGGGGAGCTGTTTTTT. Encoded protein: CASIWQPNTGELFF.

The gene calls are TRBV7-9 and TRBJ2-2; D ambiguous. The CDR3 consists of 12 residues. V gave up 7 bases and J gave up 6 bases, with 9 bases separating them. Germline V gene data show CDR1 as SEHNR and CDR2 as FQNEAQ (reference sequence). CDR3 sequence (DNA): TGTGCCAGCAACCTGGGCCCCGGGGAGCTGTTTTTT. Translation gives CASNLGPGELFF.

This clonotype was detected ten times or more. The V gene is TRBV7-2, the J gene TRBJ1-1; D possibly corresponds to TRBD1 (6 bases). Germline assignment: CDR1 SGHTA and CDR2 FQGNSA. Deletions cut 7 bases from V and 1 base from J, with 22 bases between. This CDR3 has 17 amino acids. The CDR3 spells CASIEPRTGGWNTEAFF. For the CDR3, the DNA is TGTGCCAGCATCGAACCCAGGACGGGGGGCTGGAACACTGAAGCTTTCTTT.

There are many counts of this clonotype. The CDR3 region has the DNA TGTGCCAGCAGTTTCTTGCGGGGGGGCGGAGAGACCCAGTACTTC. Residues: CASSFLRGGGETQYF. V gene TRBV28 combines with J gene TRBJ2-5; 9 nucleotides align to TRBD2. The CDR3 sequence is 15 residues long. Trimming cost V 3 bases and J 4 bases; bases outside gene matches: 6. In germline, CDR1 is MDHEN, CDR2 SYDVKM.

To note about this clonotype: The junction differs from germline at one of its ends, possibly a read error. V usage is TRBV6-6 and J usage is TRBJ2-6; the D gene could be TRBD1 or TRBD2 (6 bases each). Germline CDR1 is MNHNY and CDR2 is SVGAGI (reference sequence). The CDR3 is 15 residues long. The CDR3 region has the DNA TGTGCCAGCAGTTCAGGGGAGGCTGGGGCCAACATCCTGACTTTC. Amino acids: CASSSGEAGANILTF.

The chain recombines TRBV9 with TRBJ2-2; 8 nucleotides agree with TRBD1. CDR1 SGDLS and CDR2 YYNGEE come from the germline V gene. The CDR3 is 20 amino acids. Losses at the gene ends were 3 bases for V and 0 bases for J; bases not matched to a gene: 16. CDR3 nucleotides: TGTGCCAGCAGCGAGTGGATACCGGGACAGGCGCTAGCGAACACCGGGGAGCTGTTTTTT. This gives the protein CASSEWIPGQALANTGELFF.

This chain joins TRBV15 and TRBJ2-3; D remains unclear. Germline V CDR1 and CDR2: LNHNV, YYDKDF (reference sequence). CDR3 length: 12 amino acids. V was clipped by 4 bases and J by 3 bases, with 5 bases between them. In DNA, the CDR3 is TGTGCCACCAGCATGATGACAGATACGCAGTATTTT. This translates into CATSMMTDTQYF.

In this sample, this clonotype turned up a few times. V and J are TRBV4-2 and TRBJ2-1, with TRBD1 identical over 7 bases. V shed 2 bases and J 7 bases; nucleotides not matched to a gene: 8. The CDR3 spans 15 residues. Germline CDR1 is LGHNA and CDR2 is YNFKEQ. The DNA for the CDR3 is TGTGCCAGCAGCCAACACCGGGACAGACTAAATGAGCAGTTCTTC. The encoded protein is CASSQHRDRLNEQFF.

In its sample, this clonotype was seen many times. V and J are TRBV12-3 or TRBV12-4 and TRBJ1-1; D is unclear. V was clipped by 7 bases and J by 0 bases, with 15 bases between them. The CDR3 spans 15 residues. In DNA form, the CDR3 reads TGTGCCAGCACCGCCCTGGCGGACCTGAACACTGAAGCTTTCTTT. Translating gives CASTALADLNTEAFF.

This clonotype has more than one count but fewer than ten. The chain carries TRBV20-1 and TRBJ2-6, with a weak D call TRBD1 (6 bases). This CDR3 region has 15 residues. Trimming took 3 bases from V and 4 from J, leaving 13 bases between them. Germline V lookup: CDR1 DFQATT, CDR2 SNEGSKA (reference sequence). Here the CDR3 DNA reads TGCAGTGCTAGTGCCGCAGGGGCCGGGGCCAACGTCCTGACTTTC. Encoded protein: CSASAAGAGANVLTF.

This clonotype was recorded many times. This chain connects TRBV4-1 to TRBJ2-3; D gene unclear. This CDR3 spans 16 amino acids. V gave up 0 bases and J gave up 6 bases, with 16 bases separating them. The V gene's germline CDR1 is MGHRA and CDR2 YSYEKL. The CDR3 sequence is CASSQEVAQNLDTQYF. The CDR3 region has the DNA TGCGCCAGCAGCCAAGAGGTAGCACAGAATTTGGATACGCAGTATTTT.

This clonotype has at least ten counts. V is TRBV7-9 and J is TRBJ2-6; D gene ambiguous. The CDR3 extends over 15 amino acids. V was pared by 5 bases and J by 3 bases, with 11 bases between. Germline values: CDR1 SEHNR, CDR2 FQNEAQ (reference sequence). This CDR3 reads CASSPPVSGANVLTF. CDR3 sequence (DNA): TGTGCCAGCAGCCCCCCCGTAAGTGGGGCCAACGTCCTGACTTTC.